This TCR beta chain was observed in a study of shared clonotypes between healthy human individuals. This clone was counted a few times. As processed by the authors: Sequence data from immunoSEQ were junction-only and lacked quality scores; consequently, filtering differed. Assay used: immunoSEQ multiplex PCR; TCRdb lists only in-frame clones, some missing. V, J and clone size derive from that table, while D and trimming were established from the DNA sequence. This sample has some 800,000 clones, with 80% to 95% found just once. The V gene's germline CDR1 is SEHNR and CDR2 FQNEAQ (reference sequence). The CDR3 is 14 amino acids. V was clipped by 1 base and J by 0 bases, with 4 bases between them. CD45RO-negative CD8 cells positively selected for CCR7 made up the naive population, which excluded terminally differentiated effector memory CD45RA+ cells.

This receptor was obtained from a man between 25 and 39 years old in good health. Material for sequencing was naive CD8+ T cells sorted from blood. The chain combines TRBV7-9 with TRBJ1-5, with D uncertain. The CDR3 spells CASSLDHSNQPQHF. The CDR3 DNA is TGTGCCAGCAGCTTAGATCATAGCAATCAGCCCCAGCATTTT.